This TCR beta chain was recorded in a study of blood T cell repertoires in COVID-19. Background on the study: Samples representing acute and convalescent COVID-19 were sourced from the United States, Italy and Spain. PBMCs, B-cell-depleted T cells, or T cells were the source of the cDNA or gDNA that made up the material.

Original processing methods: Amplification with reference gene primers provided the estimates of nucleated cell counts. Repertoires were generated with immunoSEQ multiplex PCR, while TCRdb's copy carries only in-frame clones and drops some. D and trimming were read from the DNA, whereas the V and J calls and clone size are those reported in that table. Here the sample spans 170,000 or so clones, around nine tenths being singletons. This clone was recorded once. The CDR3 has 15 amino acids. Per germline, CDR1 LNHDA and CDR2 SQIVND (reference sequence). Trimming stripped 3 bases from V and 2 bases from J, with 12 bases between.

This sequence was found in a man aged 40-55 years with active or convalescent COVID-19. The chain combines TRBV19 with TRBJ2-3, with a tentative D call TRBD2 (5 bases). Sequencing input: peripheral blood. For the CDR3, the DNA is TGTGCCAGTAGTATTTCGCTGCTAGCCACAGATACGCAGTATTTT. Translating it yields CASSISLLATDTQYF.